This record concerns one T cell receptor (beta chain) sequence. This record belongs to a study of blood T cell repertoires in COVID-19. Per germline, CDR1 MNHEY and CDR2 SVGAGI. Trimming cost V 5 bases and J 1 base, with 11 bases left between them. The CDR3 loop spans 15 amino acids. TCRdb's table, derived via immunoSEQ multiplex PCR, lists solely in-frame clones and lacks some. The sample carries some 160,000 clones, roughly 90% recorded once. The sequence was collected from a man in his sixties with acute or convalescent COVID-19. Sequences were obtained from peripheral blood. V gene TRBV6-5 combines with J gene TRBJ1-4, with D unclear. The CDR3 nucleotides are TGTGCCAGCAGTCGGAGGGCACAAACTAATGAAAAACTGTTTTTT. It yields the protein CASSRRAQTNEKLFF.